The 25 T cell receptor beta chains reported below all come from one sample, sequenced in a study of T-cell reconstitution after alpha-beta-depleted transplantation in children. Researchers prepared the TCRbeta library using unique molecular identifiers, the study reports. TCRdb itself ran the PCR reads through MiXCR, one entry per CDR3 protein. The sample lists around 300,000 distinct CDR3 sequences, roughly 12% occurring once. Sequenced material: peripheral blood, taken 180 days after TCRalphabeta/CD19-depleted stem cell transplant. Every receptor here comes from a male patient under 10 years old who had a stem cell transplant for chronic granulomatous disease, so the T cells may come from the graft donor.

This clonotype occurred many times. The chain is built from TRBV5-1 and TRBJ2-1; 10 bases are a match to TRBD1. This CDR3 is 15 amino acids long. With V trimmed by 2 bases and J by 5 bases, 4 bases remained unmatched. Looked up from germline, CDR1 is SGHRS and CDR2 is YFSETQ. The CDR3 is CASSFVTGGNNEQFF. The CDR3 bases are TGCGCCAGCAGCTTTGTGACAGGGGGCAACAATGAGCAGTTCTTC. The entire variable domain, with the rest obtained from reference TRBV5-1 and TRBJ2-1, is as follows: KAGVTQTPRYLIKTRGQQVTLSCSPISGHRSVSWYQQTPGQGLQFLFEYFSETQRNKGNFPGRFSGRQFSNSRSEMNVSTLELGDSALYLCASSFVTGGNNEQFFGPGTRLTVL.

This clonotype was observed many times. The chain combines TRBV7-9 with TRBJ2-5; 7 bases agree with TRBD1. The CDR3 loop spans 16 amino acids. V shed 2 bases, J shed 3 bases, and the junction held 9 bases outside the gene matches. Germline V gene lookup returns CDR1 SEHNR and CDR2 FQNEAQ (reference sequence). The CDR3: CASSLITGDWKETQYF. The CDR3 DNA sequence: TGTGCCAGCAGCTTAATCACAGGGGATTGGAAAGAGACCCAGTACTTC. Full variable domain (rest looked up from reference TRBV7-9 and TRBJ2-5): DTGVSQNPRHKITKRGQNVTFRCDPISEHNRLYWYRQTLGQGPEFLTYFQNEAQLEKSRLLSDRFSAERPKGSFSTLEIQRTEQGDSAMYLCASSLITGDWKETQYFGPGTRLLVL.

V is TRBV18 and J is TRBJ2-7; 15 nucleotides match TRBD2. The germline CDR1 and CDR2 sequences are KGHSH and LQKENI. The CDR3 spans 15 residues. Trimming at V came to 6 bases and at J to 7 bases, leaving 7 bases not matched to a gene. CDR3 sequence: CASSRTSGGAREQYF. In DNA form, the CDR3 reads TGTGCCAGCTCGCGGACTAGCGGGGGGGCGCGGGAGCAGTACTTC.

This clonotype was recorded many times. V gene TRBV3-1 combines with J gene TRBJ2-3; 13 nucleotides agree with TRBD2. The CDR3 extends over 19 amino acids. V lost 5 bases and J lost 0; bases outside the gene matches: 11. Germline V gene sequence: CDR1 LGHDT, CDR2 YNNKEL (reference sequence). The CDR3 sequence is CASSWPGLAGDTSTDTQYF. The DNA of the CDR3 is TGTGCCAGCAGCTGGCCCGGACTAGCGGGGGACACTAGCACAGATACGCAGTATTTT.

Many counts were recorded for this clonotype. The V gene is TRBV28, the J gene TRBJ1-4, with TRBD1 matching over 7 bases. Per the germline V gene, CDR1 is MDHEN and CDR2 is SYDVKM. There are 14 residues in the CDR3. V was pared by 3 bases and J by 8 bases, with 6 bases of the junction left unmatched. The CDR3, as DNA: TGTGCCAGCAGTTTGGGACAGCAGCCCGAAAAACTGTTTTTT. Translated: CASSLGQQPEKLFF.

This clonotype was seen at least ten times. The chain couples TRBV5-1 to TRBJ2-3; 15 bases match TRBD2. In germline, CDR1 is SGHRS, CDR2 YFSETQ. V lost 4 bases, J lost 4 bases, and 10 bases stayed unmatched. The CDR3 runs to 18 residues. The DNA for the CDR3 is TGCGCCAGCAGCGAGGGACTAGCGGGAGGCCTTATTCCAGATACGCAGTATTTT. Translation gives CASSEGLAGGLIPDTQYF.

The rearrangement joins TRBV2 to TRBJ1-2, with TRBD1 matching 10 bases. CDR1 is SNHLY, CDR2 FYNNEI, per germline. V lost 0 bases to trimming and J lost 4 bases; unmatched junction nucleotides: 8. The CDR3 consists of 17 residues. The CDR3 spells CASSEAAWDRGGYGYTF. In DNA form, the CDR3 reads TGTGCCAGCAGTGAAGCTGCCTGGGACAGGGGAGGCTATGGCTACACCTTC.

This clonotype has ten or more counts. J is TRBJ2-5 and V is TRBV9; 9 positions agree with TRBD1. V gave up 4 bases and J gave up 7 bases; unmatched junction bases: 5. The germline V gene encodes CDR1 SGDLS and CDR2 YYNGEE. The CDR3 totals 13 residues. In DNA, the CDR3 is TGTGCCAGCAGCCCCGGGACAGGGAGGACCCAGTACTTC. Encoded protein: CASSPGTGRTQYF.

This clonotype occurred many times. CDR3 sequence (DNA): TGCGCCAGCAGCTTAGGTTTTGTAGATACGCAGTATTTT. Encoded protein: CASSLGFVDTQYF. The V and J genes are TRBV5-1 and TRBJ2-3, with D hard to call. Germline assignment: CDR1 SGHRS and CDR2 YFSETQ. Trimming cost V 2 bases and J 5 bases, with 9 bases left between them. This CDR3 has 13 amino acids.

Ten or more counts support this clonotype. The chain carries TRBV10-3 and TRBJ2-7; 8 nucleotides line up with TRBD1. This CDR3 is 14 amino acids long. Trimming cost V 3 bases and J 5 bases; bases outside gene matches: 6. CDR1 and CDR2 (germline): ENHRY, SYGVKD. CDR3 DNA sequence: TGTGCCATCAGTGATTTGTCAGGGGGCCACGAGCAGTACTTC. Its translation is CAISDLSGGHEQYF.

This clonotype was observed at least ten times. The chain joins TRBV5-1 to TRBJ2-5; tentatively, D is TRBD2 (7 bases). Per the germline V gene, CDR1 is SGHRS and CDR2 is YFSETQ. V shed 5 bases and J shed 5 bases, with 16 bases lying between them. This CDR3 region has 14 residues. The DNA of the CDR3 is TGCGCCAGCAGTCGGGGGGCGTCGAAGGAGACCCAGTACTTC. Protein sequence: CASSRGASKETQYF.

This clonotype was seen repeatedly, ten times or more. The chain uses TRBV6-2 or TRBV6-3 and TRBJ1-6; no clear D. V lost 2 bases to trimming and J lost 5 bases, with 7 bases between them. Germline V gives CDR1 MNHEY, CDR2 SVGEGT. The CDR3 length is 14 residues. The CDR3 bases are TGTGCCAGCAGTTACGCCGGAGATAATTCACCCCTCCACTTT. Protein product: CASSYAGDNSPLHF.

This clonotype was seen ten or more times. The chain has TRBV20-1 and TRBJ2-1; 9 positions agree with TRBD2. The CDR3 loop spans 16 amino acids. Losses at the gene ends were 1 base for V and 1 base for J; bases not matched to a gene: 5. Germline assignment: CDR1 DFQATT and CDR2 SNEGSKA (reference sequence). Here the CDR3 DNA reads TGCAGTGCTAGAGGAGGCCTAGCGGGATCCTACAATGAGCAGTTCTTC. Its translation: CSARGGLAGSYNEQFF.

The rearrangement uses TRBV7-9 and TRBJ1-3; D unclear. The CDR3 totals 13 residues. Per germline, CDR1 SEHNR and CDR2 FQNEAQ (reference sequence). Trimming stripped 4 bases from V and 6 bases from J, with 10 bases between. CDR3 DNA: TGTGCCAGCAGCTCTCCCCCGATAAACACCATATATTTT. It is translated as CASSSPPINTIYF.

The chain has TRBV18 and TRBJ2-7; tentatively, D is TRBD1 (6 bases). The CDR3 has 14 amino acids. V lost 3 bases and J lost 2, with 11 bases in between. Germline CDR1 reads KGHSH; CDR2 reads LQKENI. Here the CDR3 reads CASSPRDNTYEQYF. CDR3 in DNA: TGTGCCAGCTCACCCCGGGACAACACCTACGAGCAGTACTTC.

This clonotype has at least ten counts. The rearrangement uses TRBV29-1 and TRBJ1-1; D is possibly TRBD1 (5 bases). Germline V gene lookup returns CDR1 SQVTM and CDR2 ANQGSEA. V lost 7 bases and J lost 4, with 16 bases in between. The CDR3 runs 13 residues. CDR3 DNA sequence: TGCAGCGGCGACCGGGACGGCATCACTGAAGCTTTCTTT. It specifies CSGDRDGITEAFF.

This clonotype was picked up many times. V usage is TRBV29-1 and J usage is TRBJ2-3; D remains unclear. Trimming took 6 bases from V and 5 from J, leaving 15 bases between them. Germline loops: CDR1 SQVTM, CDR2 ANQGSEA. CDR3 size: 13 residues. CDR3 in amino acids: CSVATRHVDTQYF. CDR3 DNA sequence: TGCAGCGTCGCAACGCGACACGTAGATACGCAGTATTTT.

There are many counts of this clonotype. This sequence joins TRBV5-1 and TRBJ2-3, with D perhaps TRBD2 (6 bases). Germline CDR1 SGHRS, CDR2 YFSETQ. This CDR3 contains 17 residues. V shed 0 bases and J shed 7 bases, with 21 bases lying between them. Written as DNA, the CDR3 is TGCGCCAGCAGCTTGGGGCATGTAGCGGTAGGAACCTATACGCAGTATTTT. It is translated as CASSLGHVAVGTYTQYF.

This clonotype was counted only a few times. The chain employs TRBV20-1 and TRBJ1-1; TRBD1 matches at 8 bases. Germline CDR1 reads DFQATT; CDR2 reads SNEGSKA (reference sequence). The CDR3 is 17 amino acids. The J segment lost 3 bases and the V segment lost 5 bases, leaving 17 bases of the junction unmatched. The DNA for the CDR3 is TGCAGTGCTGAACGGACAGGGAGGGGAAAGGCGGACACTGAAGCTTTCTTT. Protein product: CSAERTGRGKADTEAFF.

This clonotype was counted ten times or more. This CDR3 reads CASSLAGGLGKETQYF. DNA of the CDR3: TGTGCCAGCAGCTTAGCGGGGGGTTTGGGGAAAGAGACCCAGTACTTC. The J gene is TRBJ2-5, the V gene TRBV7-2; D is possibly TRBD2 (6 bases). With 0 bases removed from V and 3 bases from J, the gap between germline ends came to 14 bases. CDR3 size: 16 residues. Germline lookup yields CDR1 SGHTA and CDR2 FQGNSA.

This clonotype was recorded many times. The chain joins TRBV7-2 to TRBJ2-1; 8 positions match TRBD1. The CDR3 totals 16 residues. Germline V gene data show CDR1 as SGHTA and CDR2 as FQGNSA. Unmatched junction bases numbered 13, after V lost 5 bases and J lost 7 bases. CDR3 sequence: CASSGETGVYLNEQFF. CDR3 nucleotides: TGTGCCAGCAGCGGGGAGACAGGGGTGTACCTTAATGAGCAGTTCTTC.

This clonotype was detected many times. The chain has TRBV5-1 and TRBJ2-5, with unresolved D. V was shortened by 0 bases and J by 4 bases, with 13 bases between the two germline ends. The CDR3 sequence is 15 residues long. Germline loops: CDR1 SGHRS, CDR2 YFSETQ. The CDR3 protein is CASSLVGTVIETQYF. The CDR3 DNA reads as TGCGCCAGCAGCTTGGTCGGCACAGTAATAGAGACCCAGTACTTC.

The sample holds many counts of this clonotype. The chain employs TRBV10-3 and TRBJ1-6; 9 nucleotides line up with TRBD1. Trimming cost V 6 bases and J 7 bases; bases outside gene matches: 7. CDR3 size: 15 residues. CDR1 ENHRY and CDR2 SYGVKD come from the germline V gene. CDR3 nucleotide sequence: TGTGCCATCAGCGAAGAGGGACAGGGCAATTCACCCCTCCACTTT. Translated, it gives CAISEEGQGNSPLHF.

This clonotype was detected ten times or more. The chain is built from TRBV15 and TRBJ2-5; unclear D gene. Germline-derived CDR1 and CDR2 are LNHNV and YYDKDF (reference sequence). V was pared by 0 bases and J by 4 bases, with 6 bases between. The CDR3 totals 13 residues. The CDR3: CATSRDNRETQYF. The CDR3 DNA reads as TGTGCCACCAGCAGAGATAACAGAGAGACCCAGTACTTC.

This sequence joins TRBV7-3 and TRBJ2-2; 7 bases line up with TRBD1. This CDR3 has 13 residues. V was pared by 5 bases and J by 7 bases, with 4 bases of the junction left unmatched. The germline gives CDR1 SGHTA, CDR2 FQGTGA. CDR3 loop: CASSLHRGGELFF. CDR3 nucleotide sequence: TGTGCCAGCAGCCTCCACAGGGGCGGGGAGCTGTTTTTT.